This TCR beta chain was sequenced in a study of CD8+CD57+ T cells in acquired aplastic anemia. This clonotype has only a few counts. Its antigen is currently unknown. All sequencing subjects had displayed CD8+CD57+ cell expansion on flow cytometry. Genomic DNA served as template for TCR beta VDJ and CDR3 profiling. TCRdb re-derived calls from the reads in MiXCR, one entry per CDR3 protein. The table shows about 180,000 distinct CDR3 sequences, with roughly 50% occurring only once. Germline values: CDR1 SQVTM, CDR2 ANQGSEA. Trimming shortened V by 6 bases and J by 3 bases, and 12 bases separated the two germline ends. The CDR3 loop spans 12 amino acids. Study-wide results and caveats: Almost 30 sequences, all CD8+ CDR3, were shared between patients and controls. The study found no significant CD8+ Simpson's diversity difference between patients and controls.

This TCR was recovered from a human donor with aplastic anemia. The chain joins TRBV29-1 to TRBJ2-7; TRBD1 might be the D (6 bases). Sequenced: sorted CD4+, CD8+, or CD8+CD57+ T cells (not recorded which) from PBMCs. The CDR3 region has the DNA TGCAGCGTGTGGGACAAAAACTACGAGCAGTACTTC. Its protein product is CSVWDKNYEQYF.